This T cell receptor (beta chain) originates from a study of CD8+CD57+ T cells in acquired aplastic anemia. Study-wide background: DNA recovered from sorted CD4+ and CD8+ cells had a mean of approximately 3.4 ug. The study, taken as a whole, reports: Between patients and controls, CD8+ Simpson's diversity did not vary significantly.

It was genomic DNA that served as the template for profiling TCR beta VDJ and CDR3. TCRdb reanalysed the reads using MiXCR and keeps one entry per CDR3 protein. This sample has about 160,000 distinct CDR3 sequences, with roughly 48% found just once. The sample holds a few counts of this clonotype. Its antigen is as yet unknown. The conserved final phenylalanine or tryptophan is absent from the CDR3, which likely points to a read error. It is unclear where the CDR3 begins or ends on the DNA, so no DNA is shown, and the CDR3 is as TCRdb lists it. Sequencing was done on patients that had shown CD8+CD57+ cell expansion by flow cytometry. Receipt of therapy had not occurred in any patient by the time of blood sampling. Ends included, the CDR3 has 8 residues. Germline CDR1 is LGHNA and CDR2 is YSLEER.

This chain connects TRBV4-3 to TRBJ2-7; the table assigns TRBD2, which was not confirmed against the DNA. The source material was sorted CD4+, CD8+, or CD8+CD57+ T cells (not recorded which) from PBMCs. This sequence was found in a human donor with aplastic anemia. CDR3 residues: CASSHLAG.